This TCR beta chain was captured by sequencing in a study of T-cell reconstitution after alpha-beta-depleted transplantation in children. Trimming took 4 bases from V and 5 from J, leaving 18 bases between them. The germline V gene encodes CDR1 MNHEY and CDR2 SVGAGI. The CDR3 is made up of 15 amino acids. Construction of the TCRbeta library involved unique molecular identifiers. MiXCR was run by TCRdb on the PCR reads, yielding one entry per CDR3 protein. The table records 440,000 or so distinct CDR3 sequences, over 40% of them present only once. This clonotype was counted between two and nine times. This sequence was found in a girl aged 2 to 10 with aplastic anemia, due to receive a stem cell transplant. The chain carries TRBV6-5 and TRBJ2-7, with D possibly being TRBD1 or TRBD2 (5 bases each). Specimen: PBMCs, collected before TCRalphabeta/CD19-depleted stem cell transplant. CDR3 amino acids: CASSFFRDGHDEQYF. The CDR3 DNA is TGTGCCAGCAGTTTTTTCCGGGACGGGCATGACGAGCAGTACTTC.